This TCR beta chain emerged from a study of cytomegalovirus exposure and HLA in healthy donors. This clone was observed a single time. 60 Vbeta and 13 Jbeta primers were used in PCR. Profiling relied on immunoSEQ multiplex PCR, and the TCRdb table lists in-frame clones only, not all of them. The table shows 150,000 to 180,000 clones, with nearly 80% occurring only once. Germline lookup yields CDR1 MDHEN and CDR2 SYDVKM. This CDR3 comprises 18 residues. V lost 4 bases to trimming and J lost 0 bases; unmatched junction nucleotides: 12. Sequenced material: PBMCs. This sequence originates from a man aged 25 to 40 in good health and CMV-seropositive. The V call is TRBV28, the J call TRBJ2-7; 10 positions match TRBD1. The CDR3 protein is CASSSWDRGSFGSYEQYF. The CDR3 region has the DNA TGTGCCAGCAGTTCCTGGGACAGGGGTTCCTTTGGCTCCTACGAGCAGTACTTC.